These T cell receptor beta chains were read from a single sample in a study of blood T cell repertoires in COVID-19. Method: immunoSEQ multiplex PCR; TCRdb's copy keeps in-frame clones and lacks some. Among some 150,000 clones, approximately 84% were seen once, and the ten largest hold around 5%. Material for sequencing was peripheral blood. The receptors were gathered from a human donor in a cohort sampled during active COVID-19. Both conserved end residues are part of each CDR3. Each record gives: J gene, V gene, clone size, D gene, CDR3 DNA, CDR3 protein. D genes are given only for firm matches. Where a row states a size, it is once, few, many or the class of an expanded clone; other rows omit it.

j_gene: TRBJ1-1
v_gene: TRBV11-2
abundance: .
d_gene: .
CDR3nt: TGTGCCAGCAGCCTACAGGGCATGAACACTGAAGCTTTCTTT
CDR3aa: CASSLQGMNTEAFF

j_gene: TRBJ1-2
v_gene: TRBV6-6
abundance: .
d_gene: .
CDR3nt: TGTGCCAGCACGGCGGGGGAATACTATGGCTACACCTTC
CDR3aa: CASTAGEYYGYTF

j_gene: TRBJ1-5
v_gene: TRBV30
abundance: .
d_gene: .
CDR3nt: TGTGCCTGGACCGTACGGGGGGATCAGCCCCAGCATTTT
CDR3aa: CAWTVRGDQPQHF

j_gene: TRBJ2-2
v_gene: TRBV3-1/TRBV3-2
abundance: .
d_gene: TRBD2
CDR3nt: TGTGCCAGCAGCCAAGATGAGGGTAGCGGGAGATGGACCGGGGAGCTGTTTTTT
CDR3aa: CASSQDEGSGRWTGELFF

j_gene: TRBJ1-1
v_gene: TRBV23-1
abundance: .
d_gene: .
CDR3nt: TGCGCCCCTAGGCTACCCTTGGGGCGGGGCACTGAAGCTTTCTTT
CDR3aa: CAPRLPLGRGTEAFF

j_gene: TRBJ1-6
v_gene: TRBV30
abundance: .
d_gene: .
CDR3nt: TGTGCCTGGGCCACAGGGAAAGTGCAGAATTCACCCCTCCACTTT
CDR3aa: CAWATGKVQNSPLHF

j_gene: TRBJ1-5
v_gene: TRBV3-1/TRBV3-2
abundance: .
d_gene: TRBD1
CDR3nt: TGTGCCAGCAGCCCGACAACAGGGGGCTTTACTCAGCCCCAGCATTTT
CDR3aa: CASSPTTGGFTQPQHF

j_gene: TRBJ2-3
v_gene: TRBV5-1
abundance: once
d_gene: .
CDR3nt: TGCGCCAGCAGCTTGGGCCAGGGGCTCAGCACAGATACGCAGTATTTT
CDR3aa: CASSLGQGLSTDTQYF

j_gene: TRBJ2-2
v_gene: TRBV6-1
abundance: .
d_gene: .
CDR3nt: TGTGCCAGCAGTGAAGCCACTATAGGGGACAAAACCGGGGAGCTGTTTTTT
CDR3aa: CASSEATIGDKTGELFF

j_gene: TRBJ2-7
v_gene: TRBV28
abundance: .
d_gene: .
CDR3nt: TGTGCCAGCAGTTTACGTAAAAGAGCGGACGAGCAGTACTTC
CDR3aa: CASSLRKRADEQYF

j_gene: TRBJ1-1
v_gene: TRBV18
abundance: once
d_gene: .
CDR3nt: TGTGCCAGCTCACAATCCCGGGACAAGAGTGAAGCTTTCTTT
CDR3aa: CASSQSRDKSEAFF

j_gene: TRBJ2-2
v_gene: TRBV5-1
abundance: .
d_gene: .
CDR3nt: TGCGCCAGCAGCCGCCCGGGACAACTCACCGGGGAGCTGTTTTTT
CDR3aa: CASSRPGQLTGELFF

j_gene: TRBJ1-1
v_gene: TRBV2
abundance: .
d_gene: TRBD1
CDR3nt: TGTGCCAGCAGCTCGACCGGGACAGGGGCTTTCTTT
CDR3aa: CASSSTGTGAFF

j_gene: TRBJ1-1
v_gene: TRBV30
abundance: .
d_gene: TRBD1
CDR3nt: TGTGCCTGGAGTAGCCCCCCAGGGGGCGTGAGAAGTGAAGCTTTCTTT
CDR3aa: CAWSSPPGGVRSEAFF

j_gene: TRBJ2-5
v_gene: TRBV11-2
abundance: .
d_gene: TRBD1
CDR3nt: TGTGCCAGCAGCGGTGGGACAGGGGTAGAGACCCAGTACTTC
CDR3aa: CASSGGTGVETQYF

j_gene: TRBJ1-3
v_gene: TRBV19
abundance: .
d_gene: .
CDR3nt: TGTGCCAGTGGACGCGGGGGACCCCCCTCTGGAAACACCATATATTTT
CDR3aa: CASGRGGPPSGNTIYF

j_gene: TRBJ1-1
v_gene: TRBV27
abundance: .
d_gene: .
CDR3nt: TGTGCCAGCAGTTTATCGATGGGGGGGTATGAAGCTTTCTTT
CDR3aa: CASSLSMGGYEAFF

j_gene: TRBJ1-5
v_gene: TRBV19
abundance: .
d_gene: .
CDR3nt: TGTGCCAGTGGGCACAGGGTCGGAAATCAGCCCCAGCATTTT
CDR3aa: CASGHRVGNQPQHF

j_gene: TRBJ2-3
v_gene: TRBV23-1
abundance: .
d_gene: .
CDR3nt: TGCGCCAGCAGTATTTGGACAGAGATAACCTTTTTCGCAGATACGCAGTATTTT
CDR3aa: CASSIWTEITFFADTQYF

j_gene: TRBJ2-1
v_gene: TRBV28
abundance: .
d_gene: .
CDR3nt: TGTGCCAGCAGTTTTCCAGGGGACGGCAATGAGCAGTTCTTC
CDR3aa: CASSFPGDGNEQFF

j_gene: TRBJ2-2
v_gene: TRBV2
abundance: .
d_gene: .
CDR3nt: TGTGCCAGCAGTTCCGATACGTCGCGGAATAAGGCCGGGGAGCTGTTTTTT
CDR3aa: CASSSDTSRNKAGELFF

j_gene: TRBJ1-6
v_gene: TRBV4-2
abundance: .
d_gene: .
CDR3nt: TGTGCCAGCAGCCAAGATTCGGCAGGGCTGGGATGGAATTCACCCCTCCACTTT
CDR3aa: CASSQDSAGLGWNSPLHF

j_gene: TRBJ1-4
v_gene: TRBV30
abundance: .
d_gene: TRBD1
CDR3nt: TGTGCCTGGAGTCGGGGACAGGGGGGAAGAGAAAAACTGTTTTTT
CDR3aa: CAWSRGQGGREKLFF

j_gene: TRBJ1-5
v_gene: TRBV23-1
abundance: .
d_gene: TRBD1
CDR3nt: TGCGCCAGCAGTCAATCAGATCATTCGTCGCCGGGACAGGGGGAGTGGAGCAATCAGCCCCAGCATTTT
CDR3aa: CASSQSDHSSPGQGEWSNQPQHF

j_gene: TRBJ2-5
v_gene: TRBV7-9
abundance: .
d_gene: .
CDR3nt: TGTGCCAGCAGCCCTTCCCTGATTAGCGTGGTGGAGACCCAGTACTTC
CDR3aa: CASSPSLISVVETQYF

j_gene: TRBJ1-1
v_gene: TRBV2
abundance: .
d_gene: .
CDR3nt: TGTGCCAGCAGTTCTAACGGAGTCACTGAAGCTTTCTTT
CDR3aa: CASSSNGVTEAFF

j_gene: TRBJ1-2
v_gene: TRBV9
abundance: .
d_gene: .
CDR3nt: TGTGCCAGCAGCGTAGCCCCAGGGGCTGGCTATGGCTACACCTTC
CDR3aa: CASSVAPGAGYGYTF

j_gene: TRBJ1-2
v_gene: TRBV7-2
abundance: .
d_gene: .
CDR3nt: TGTGCCAGCAGCCCAGGACAGACAAACTATGGCTACACCTTC
CDR3aa: CASSPGQTNYGYTF

j_gene: TRBJ2-3
v_gene: TRBV19
abundance: .
d_gene: TRBD2
CDR3nt: TGTGCCAGTAGTATAACTAGCGGGAGAACAGATACGCAGTATTTT
CDR3aa: CASSITSGRTDTQYF

j_gene: TRBJ2-5
v_gene: TRBV9
abundance: .
d_gene: TRBD2
CDR3nt: TGTGCCAGCAGCGTAGGTCTAGCGGGAGGTGGAGAGACCCAGTACTTC
CDR3aa: CASSVGLAGGGETQYF

j_gene: TRBJ2-1
v_gene: TRBV19
abundance: .
d_gene: TRBD2
CDR3nt: TGTGCCAGTAGTAGTGTGGCTAGCGGCTTCAATGAGCAGTTCTTC
CDR3aa: CASSSVASGFNEQFF

j_gene: TRBJ2-1
v_gene: TRBV28
abundance: .
d_gene: TRBD1
CDR3nt: TGTGCCAGCGTCGGGGACAGCATGAATGAGCAGTTCTTC
CDR3aa: CASVGDSMNEQFF

j_gene: TRBJ2-1
v_gene: TRBV5-6
abundance: .
d_gene: TRBD2
CDR3nt: TGTGCCAGCAGCTTGGCCAAGTTAGCGGGAGAGTCCAATGAGCAGTTCTTC
CDR3aa: CASSLAKLAGESNEQFF

j_gene: TRBJ2-3
v_gene: TRBV10-3
abundance: .
d_gene: TRBD2
CDR3nt: TGTGCTTCCCGGGGGGGGGCCGAGACCCCGGATACGCAGTATTTT
CDR3aa: CASRGGAETPDTQYF

j_gene: TRBJ1-2
v_gene: TRBV6-5
abundance: .
d_gene: .
CDR3nt: TGTGCCAGCAGTTTGCTCCTAAGCTATGGCTACACCTTC
CDR3aa: CASSLLLSYGYTF

j_gene: TRBJ2-7
v_gene: TRBV6-5
abundance: .
d_gene: TRBD1
CDR3nt: TGTGCCAGCAGCCCCACAGGGGGCGGCGAGCAGTACTTC
CDR3aa: CASSPTGGGEQYF

j_gene: TRBJ1-2
v_gene: TRBV27
abundance: many
d_gene: .
CDR3nt: TGTGCCAGCAGTTTTCAGGGTAACTATGGCTACACCTTC
CDR3aa: CASSFQGNYGYTF

j_gene: TRBJ1-1
v_gene: TRBV9
abundance: few
d_gene: TRBD1
CDR3nt: TGTGCCAGCAGCGCGACAGGGGATGGTTTTTGGGAAACTGAAGCTTTCTTT
CDR3aa: CASSATGDGFWETEAFF

j_gene: TRBJ2-3
v_gene: TRBV7-3
abundance: .
d_gene: TRBD1
CDR3nt: TGTGCCAGCAGTCAAGGGGGCGCAGGCACAGATACGCAGTATTTT
CDR3aa: CASSQGGAGTDTQYF

j_gene: TRBJ2-3
v_gene: TRBV19
abundance: .
d_gene: TRBD2
CDR3nt: TGTGCCAGTAGTATGCTAGCGGGGGGGCGCAATACGCAGTATTTT
CDR3aa: CASSMLAGGRNTQYF

j_gene: TRBJ2-7
v_gene: TRBV28
abundance: .
d_gene: .
CDR3nt: TGTGCCAGTCACCCATCCAATGGCGGGGGCGATAGTTACGAGCAGTACTTC
CDR3aa: CASHPSNGGGDSYEQYF

j_gene: TRBJ1-3
v_gene: TRBV30
abundance: .
d_gene: .
CDR3nt: TGTGCCTGGCACAGGGTCCGGTCTGGAAACACCATATATTTT
CDR3aa: CAWHRVRSGNTIYF

j_gene: TRBJ1-1
v_gene: TRBV7-6
abundance: .
d_gene: .
CDR3nt: TGTGCCAGCAGCGAACAGGGCCCCAGCACTGAAGCTTTCTTT
CDR3aa: CASSEQGPSTEAFF

j_gene: TRBJ1-4
v_gene: TRBV7-9
abundance: .
d_gene: TRBD1
CDR3nt: TGTGCCAGCAGCCTCACCGCCGTGGGGACAGGGGCCAAACTGTTTTTT
CDR3aa: CASSLTAVGTGAKLFF

j_gene: TRBJ2-2
v_gene: TRBV10-3
abundance: .
d_gene: .
CDR3nt: TGTGCCATCAGTCAAGAGGGGGAGGGCCTGGGAAGCGGGGAGCTGTTTTTT
CDR3aa: CAISQEGEGLGSGELFF

j_gene: TRBJ2-5
v_gene: TRBV5-6
abundance: .
d_gene: .
CDR3nt: TGTGCCAGCAGCTTGACACCCCAAGAGACCCAGTACTTC
CDR3aa: CASSLTPQETQYF

j_gene: TRBJ2-1
v_gene: TRBV28
abundance: .
d_gene: TRBD2
CDR3nt: TGTGTGACAGCAGCACTAGCGGAGTACAATGAGCAGTTCTTC
CDR3aa: CVTAALAEYNEQFF

j_gene: TRBJ2-7
v_gene: TRBV28
abundance: .
d_gene: TRBD1
CDR3nt: TGTGCCAGCAGACTTTACGCACCGGGACAGGGTAATTACGAGCAGTACTTC
CDR3aa: CASRLYAPGQGNYEQYF

j_gene: TRBJ1-2
v_gene: TRBV29-1
abundance: .
d_gene: TRBD1
CDR3nt: TGCAGCGTTGAAGAGAACAGGGGGGCCTTAGGCCACAACTATGGCTACACCTTC
CDR3aa: CSVEENRGALGHNYGYTF

j_gene: TRBJ1-6
v_gene: TRBV30
abundance: .
d_gene: TRBD1
CDR3nt: TGTGCCTGGAGGGGGACAGGACTCTATAATTCACCCCTCCACTTT
CDR3aa: CAWRGTGLYNSPLHF

j_gene: TRBJ2-5
v_gene: TRBV5-1
abundance: .
d_gene: TRBD1
CDR3nt: TGCGCCAGCAGCTTGGCGGCAGGGGGAGAGACCCAGTACTTC
CDR3aa: CASSLAAGGETQYF

j_gene: TRBJ1-2
v_gene: TRBV3-1/TRBV3-2
abundance: once
d_gene: .
CDR3nt: TGTGCCAGCAGCCAAGCACAGGGATTCTATGGCTACACCTTC
CDR3aa: CASSQAQGFYGYTF

j_gene: TRBJ2-2
v_gene: TRBV30
abundance: .
d_gene: .
CDR3nt: TGTGCCTGGAGTGCCTACCACACCGGGGAGCTGTTTTTT
CDR3aa: CAWSAYHTGELFF

j_gene: TRBJ2-2
v_gene: TRBV6-2/TRBV6-3
abundance: once
d_gene: TRBD2
CDR3nt: TGTGCCAGCAGCGCTCTGGGACTAGCGTTGAACACCGGGGAGCTGTTTTTT
CDR3aa: CASSALGLALNTGELFF

j_gene: TRBJ1-6
v_gene: TRBV4-1
abundance: few
d_gene: TRBD1
CDR3nt: TGCGCCAGCAGGACAGGGCAAGCCTTTGATTCACCCCTCCACTTT
CDR3aa: CASRTGQAFDSPLHF

j_gene: TRBJ1-2
v_gene: TRBV2
abundance: .
d_gene: .
CDR3nt: TGTGCCAGCAGTGACAGGGTCGAGTATGGCTACACCTTC
CDR3aa: CASSDRVEYGYTF

j_gene: TRBJ1-2
v_gene: TRBV30
abundance: .
d_gene: .
CDR3nt: TGTGCCTGGAGAGGCGGCTCCAAGGGCTACACCTTC
CDR3aa: CAWRGGSKGYTF

j_gene: TRBJ1-4
v_gene: TRBV7-9
abundance: .
d_gene: .
CDR3nt: TGTGCCAGCAGCTTATTCGGGGAGCCCGATGAAAAACTGTTTTTT
CDR3aa: CASSLFGEPDEKLFF

j_gene: TRBJ1-3
v_gene: TRBV6-1
abundance: .
d_gene: .
CDR3nt: TGTGCCAGCAGTGAAGGTGCACGGGGGGACACCATATATTTT
CDR3aa: CASSEGARGDTIYF

j_gene: TRBJ2-3
v_gene: TRBV27
abundance: .
d_gene: .
CDR3nt: TGTGCCAGCAGTCCCCCCCCGGGAAGGGCGGATACGCAGTATTTT
CDR3aa: CASSPPPGRADTQYF